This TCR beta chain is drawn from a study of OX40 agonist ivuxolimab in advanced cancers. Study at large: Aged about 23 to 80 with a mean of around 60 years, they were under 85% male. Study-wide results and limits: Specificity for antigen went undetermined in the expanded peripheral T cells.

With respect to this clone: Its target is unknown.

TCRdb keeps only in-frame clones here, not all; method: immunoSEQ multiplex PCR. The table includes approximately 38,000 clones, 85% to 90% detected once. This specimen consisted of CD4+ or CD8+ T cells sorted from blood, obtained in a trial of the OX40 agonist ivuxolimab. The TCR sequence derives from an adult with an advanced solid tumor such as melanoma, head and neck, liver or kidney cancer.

The CDR3 nucleotides read TGTGCCAGCAGCGTGGACAGGGCGAACGGGGAGCTGTTTTTT. Protein sequence: CASSVDRANGELFF. The chain is built from TRBV7-3 and TRBJ2-2; 8 nucleotides align to TRBD1. This CDR3 is 14 amino acids long. Germline loops: CDR1 SGHTA, CDR2 FQGTGA. V shed 5 bases and J 7 bases; nucleotides not matched to a gene: 6.